Following are 23 T cell receptor beta chains from one sample sequenced in a study of cytomegalovirus exposure and HLA in healthy donors. 13 Jbeta primers and 60 Vbeta primers were used for the PCR. This table comes from immunoSEQ multiplex PCR, and its TCRdb copy is limited to in-frame clones, with some not included. This table holds about 160,000 clones, around 80% found once. The sample taken for sequencing was PBMCs. The receptors were sampled from a woman in her fifties or sixties in good health and CMV-seropositive.

The chain recombines TRBV4-3 with TRBJ2-3; 8 bases match TRBD1. Germline CDR1 LGHNA, CDR2 YSLEER. Trimming cost V 10 bases and J 0 bases; bases outside gene matches: 12. The CDR3 is 16 amino acids. The CDR3 DNA reads as TGCGCCACCTCCCCGACAGGGGTTGAGAGCACAGATACGCAGTATTTT. Its protein is CATSPTGVESTDTQYF.

Only one count was recorded for this clone. This chain uses TRBV6-4 with TRBJ2-2; 7 bases fit TRBD2. Germline assignment: CDR1 MRHNA and CDR2 SNTAGT. CDR3 size: 15 residues. J gave up 1 base and V 4 bases, and 3 bases lay outside the gene matches. CDR3 region: CASSAGGRNTGELFF. Written as DNA, the CDR3 is TGTGCCAGCAGTGCGGGGGGTAGGAACACCGGGGAGCTGTTTTTT.

The chain recombines TRBV28 with TRBJ1-1; 7 positions agree with TRBD1. Germline V lookup: CDR1 MDHEN, CDR2 SYDVKM. After removal of 5 bases from V and 9 bases from J, the junction contained 6 bases not matched to a gene. The CDR3 covers 12 residues. CDR3 nucleotides: TGTGCCAGCAGTCCCCACAGGGGAAAAGCTTTCTTT. Residues: CASSPHRGKAFF.

The rearrangement joins TRBV7-2 to TRBJ2-7, with D possibly TRBD1 on 6 matching bases. The germline V gene encodes CDR1 SGHTA and CDR2 FQGNSA. The CDR3 loop spans 13 amino acids. V was pared by 2 bases and J by 6 bases, with 11 bases between. DNA of the CDR3: TGTGCCAGCAGCTTATTCGGACAGATCGAGCAGTACTTC. This encodes CASSLFGQIEQYF.

Here the CDR3 reads CASSRPGQGSEQYF. CDR3 in DNA: TGTGCCAGCAGTCGGCCGGGACAGGGAAGCGAGCAGTACTTC. J is TRBJ2-7 and V is TRBV28; 9 bases agree with TRBD1. The CDR3 has 14 residues. Germline loops: CDR1 MDHEN, CDR2 SYDVKM. J lost 6 bases, V lost 5 bases, and 8 bases had no gene match.

The rearrangement uses TRBV7-2 and TRBJ2-5, with TRBD2 identical over 7 bases. CDR3 length equals 11 residues. V lost 1 base, J lost 12 bases, and 2 bases stayed unmatched. Germline V gene sequence: CDR1 SGHTA, CDR2 FQGNSA. For the CDR3, the DNA is TGTGCCAGCAGCTTAGGACTAGCCGAGTACTTC. Encoded protein: CASSLGLAEYF.

This sequence joins TRBV23-1 and TRBJ1-3, with 7 bases aligning to TRBD1. TRBV23-1 is classed as an ORF, of uncertain function. CDR3 length equals 17 residues. V lost 6 bases, J lost 0 bases, and 11 bases stayed unmatched. CDR3 protein: CASRTRGRGISGNTIYF. The CDR3 DNA reads as TGCGCCAGCAGAACAAGGGGCAGGGGGATCTCTGGAAACACCATATATTTT.

The V and J genes are TRBV19 and TRBJ2-7; TRBD1 matches at 7 bases. Germline CDR1 reads LNHDA; CDR2 reads SQIVND (reference sequence). The CDR3 consists of 15 residues. J gave up 0 bases and V 8 bases, and 10 bases lay outside the gene matches. The CDR3 nucleotides read TGTGCCAGTGGGGTCTACAGGGGTGCCTCCTACGAGCAGTACTTC. Its translation is CASGVYRGASYEQYF. Together with reference TRBV19 and TRBJ2-7, the CDR3 gives the full variable domain: DGGITQSPKYLFRKEGQNVTLSCEQNLNHDAMYWYRQDPGQGLRLIYYSQIVNDFQKGDIAEGYSVSREKKESFPLTVTSAQKNPTAFYLCASGVYRGASYEQYFGPGTRLTVT.

The rearrangement links TRBV9 to TRBJ2-2, with D perhaps matching TRBD1 (5 bases). CDR1 is SGDLS and CDR2 is YYNGEE in the germline V gene. The CDR3 consists of 14 residues. V lost 3 bases and J 6 bases, leaving 12 bases between the germline ends. The CDR3 sequence: CASSGTYGAGELFF. The CDR3 bases are TGTGCCAGCAGCGGGACATACGGCGCCGGGGAGCTGTTTTTT.

This chain uses TRBV10-3 with TRBJ2-3; a weak D match, TRBD2 (5 bases). The CDR3 totals 13 residues. CDR1 is ENHRY, CDR2 SYGVKD, per germline. The ends were cut back, 11 bases at V and 2 bases at J, with 14 bases in the middle. The CDR3 reads CAANSGYTDTQYF. The DNA for the CDR3 is TGTGCCGCCAATTCGGGGTACACAGATACGCAGTATTTT.

V usage is TRBV5-4 and J usage is TRBJ2-2, with TRBD2 matching 7 bases. Germline V gene lookup returns CDR1 SGHNT and CDR2 YYREEE (reference sequence). J lost 6 bases, V lost 4 bases, and 9 bases had no gene match. The CDR3 is made up of 15 amino acids. The DNA for the CDR3 is TGTGCCAGCAGCCGAAGGGAAGCGGGACCCGGGGAGCTGTTTTTT. It encodes CASSRREAGPGELFF.

This clone was counted only a few times. This chain links TRBV9 with TRBJ2-1; TRBD2 matches 10 bases. J gave up 4 bases and V 4 bases, and 5 bases lay outside the gene matches. This CDR3 has 15 amino acids. Germline V lookup: CDR1 SGDLS, CDR2 YYNGEE. CDR3 coding DNA: TGTGCCAGCAGCTCCACTAGCGGGAATTACAATGAGCAGTTCTTC. Translation gives CASSSTSGNYNEQFF.

This rearrangement joins TRBV7-6 to TRBJ2-3, with 11 bases matching TRBD1. The CDR3 runs to 14 residues. V shed 4 bases and J 4 bases; nucleotides not matched to a gene: 1. Germline V gives CDR1 SGHVS, CDR2 FNYEAQ. CDR3 DNA: TGTGCCAGCAGCTGGGGACAGGGGGCAGATACGCAGTATTTT. Encoded protein: CASSWGQGADTQYF.

This clone showed up just once. The V and J genes are TRBV7-2 and TRBJ1-1, with D perhaps matching TRBD1 (5 bases). Trimming cost V 2 bases and J 1 base, with 8 bases left between them. The CDR3 covers 14 residues. The germline CDR1 and CDR2 sequences are SGHTA and FQGNSA. The CDR3 nucleotides read TGTGCCAGCAGCTTATATCAGGGGAACACTGAAGCTTTCTTT. Protein product: CASSLYQGNTEAFF.

The chain combines TRBV7-9 with TRBJ1-5; D uncertain. Germline CDR1 SEHNR, CDR2 FQNEAQ (reference sequence). Trimming took off 5 bases at V and 1 base at J, with 9 bases between the two ends. The CDR3 sequence is 14 residues long. CDR3 residues: CASSRTQSNQPQHF. CDR3 DNA sequence: TGTGCCAGCAGCAGAACACAAAGCAATCAGCCCCAGCATTTT.

The chain combines TRBV9 with TRBJ2-1; 9 positions agree with TRBD1. The V segment lost 0 bases and the J segment 6 bases; nucleotides outside the gene matches: 4. Per the germline V gene, CDR1 is SGDLS and CDR2 is YYNGEE. This CDR3 region has 15 residues. As DNA, the CDR3 is TGTGCCAGCAGCGTAGTAGGGACAGGGTTCAATGAGCAGTTCTTC. Its translation is CASSVVGTGFNEQFF.

In the case of this clone: At one end, the junction sequence differs from germline, possibly due to a read error. The J gene is TRBJ1-1, the V gene TRBV6-6; D is unresolved. Germline-derived CDR1 and CDR2 are MNHNY and SVGAGI (reference sequence). The CDR3 extends over 11 amino acids. The CDR3 DNA is TGTGCCAGCGTACGAGACACTGACGCTTTCTTT. Translating gives CASVRDTDAFF.

V and J are TRBV11-2 and TRBJ2-7; 10 nucleotides line up with TRBD1. The CDR3 consists of 18 residues. V lost 6 bases and J lost 3; bases outside the gene matches: 17. CDR1 and CDR2 from the germline V gene are SGHAT and FQNNGV. The CDR3 protein is CASSSSGTGEFEGYEQYF. DNA of the CDR3: TGTGCCAGCAGTTCATCCGGGACAGGGGAGTTTGAGGGCTACGAGCAGTACTTC.

V gene TRBV28 combines with J gene TRBJ2-7; maybe TRBD2 (7 bases). CDR1 is MDHEN and CDR2 is SYDVKM in the germline V gene. Trimming stripped 6 bases from V and 4 bases from J, with 22 bases between. The CDR3 covers 16 residues. CDR3 bases: TGTGCCAGCAGAACGGACACTTCGGGGGGCGGGTACGAGCAGTACTTC. It encodes CASRTDTSGGGYEQYF.

This chain links TRBV9 with TRBJ2-3; a weak D match, TRBD2 (6 bases). V lost 0 bases and J 2 bases, leaving 22 bases between the germline ends. Germline V gene sequence: CDR1 SGDLS, CDR2 YYNGEE. This CDR3 comprises 19 residues. CDR3 residues: CASSVVGELGLGFTDTQYF. DNA of the CDR3: TGTGCCAGCAGCGTAGTTGGGGAACTGGGACTCGGTTTCACAGATACGCAGTATTTT.

This clone was counted a single time. The gene calls are TRBV10-3 and TRBJ2-2; 8 bases are a match to TRBD1. CDR1 is ENHRY, CDR2 SYGVKD, per germline. The J segment lost 4 bases and the V segment lost 2 bases, leaving 6 bases of the junction unmatched. This CDR3 region has 16 residues. Here the CDR3 reads CAISEQQGALTGELFF. In nucleotides, the CDR3 is TGTGCCATCAGTGAGCAGCAGGGGGCGCTCACCGGGGAGCTGTTTTTT.

V and J are TRBV21-1 and TRBJ2-7; the D call in the table, TRBD2, was not verified against the DNA. TRBV21-1 is assigned pseudogene status. The CDR3 sequence is 15 residues long. The CDR3 coding sequence is TGTGCCAGCCGATCGAAGGACTCGGCCCCTTACGAGCAGTACTTC. Protein product: CASRSKDSAPYEQYF.

The V gene is TRBV10-3, the J gene TRBJ2-3; 9 bases are a match to TRBD2. The germline CDR1 and CDR2 sequences are ENHRY and SYGVKD. CDR3 length equals 14 residues. After removal of 4 bases from V and 4 bases from J, the junction contained 3 bases not matched to a gene. The chain's CDR3 is CAISGGGGADTQYF. CDR3 coding DNA: TGTGCCATCAGTGGCGGGGGGGGAGCAGATACGCAGTATTTT.